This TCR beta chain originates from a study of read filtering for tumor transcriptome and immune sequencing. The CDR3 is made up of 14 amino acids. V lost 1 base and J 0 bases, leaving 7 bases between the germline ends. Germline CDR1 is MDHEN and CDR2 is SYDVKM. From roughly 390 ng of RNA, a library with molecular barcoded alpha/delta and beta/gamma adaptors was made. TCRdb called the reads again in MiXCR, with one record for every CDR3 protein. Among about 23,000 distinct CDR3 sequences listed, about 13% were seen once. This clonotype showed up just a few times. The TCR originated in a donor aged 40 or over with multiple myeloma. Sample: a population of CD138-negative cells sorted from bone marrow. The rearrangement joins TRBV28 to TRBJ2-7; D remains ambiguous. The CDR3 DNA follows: TGTGCCAGCAGTTTATACAGCAGCTCCTACGAGCAGTACTTC. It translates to CASSLYSSSYEQYF.